The clone carrying this TCR beta chain was observed a few times. Some clones are missing from TCRdb's copy, which holds only in-frame ones; the method was immunoSEQ multiplex PCR. In the table there are 70,000 or so clones, approximately 94% of which are singletons. The data are from a study of T cell clonotyping in hematopoietic cell transplantation. Trimming stripped 4 bases from V and 5 bases from J, with 11 bases between. From germline, CDR1 is SGHTA and CDR2 FQGTGA. This CDR3 is built from 14 residues. The source is a man aged 45-65 years in good health. Some clones in this sample may be carry-over from other donors' samples. The gene calls are TRBV7-3 and TRBJ1-4; tentatively, D is TRBD1 (5 bases). Sequences were obtained from peripheral blood mononuclear cells. This CDR3 reads CASSSDSTNEKLFF. DNA for the CDR3: TGTGCCAGCAGCTCTGACAGTACCAATGAAAAACTGTTTTTT. Looking up the rest from reference TRBV7-3 and TRBJ1-4 gives the full variable domain: GAGVSQTPSNKVTEKGKYVELRCDPISGHTALYWYRQSLGQGPEFLIYFQGTGAADDSGLPNDRFFAVRPEGSVSTLKIQRTERGDSAVYLCASSSDSTNEKLFFGSGTQLSVL.